The rows below give T cell receptor beta chains drawn from one sample of a study of OX40 agonist ivuxolimab in advanced cancers. Clones were sequenced by immunoSEQ multiplex PCR, and TCRdb holds only the in-frame ones, with some missing. This sample has about 50,000 clones; more than 85% occur once, and the top ten carry over 1.5%. Specimen: CD4+ or CD8+ T cells sorted from blood, collected in a trial of the OX40 agonist ivuxolimab. Receptor source: an adult with an advanced solid tumor such as melanoma, head and neck, liver or kidney cancer. CDR3s include the opening cysteine and the closing phenylalanine or tryptophan. The D gene is left open where the match is weak. Not all rows give a size; the values are once, few, many and, for expanded clones, a class.

clone_size: once
j_call: TRBJ1-2
d_call: TRBD1
v_call: TRBV7-2
cdr3_aa: CASSSQTGRVGGYGYTF
cdr3_nt: TGTGCCAGCAGCTCTCAGACAGGGCGAGTTGGAGGGTATGGCTACACCTTC

clone_size: -
j_call: TRBJ2-2
d_call: -
v_call: TRBV13
cdr3_aa: CASSLNYRSSTGELFF
cdr3_nt: TGTGCCAGCAGCCTTAATTACAGGAGCAGCACCGGGGAGCTGTTTTTT

clone_size: once
j_call: TRBJ1-1
d_call: -
v_call: TRBV5-8
cdr3_aa: CASRTGAIAEAFF
cdr3_nt: TGTGCCAGCAGGACGGGGGCGATCGCTGAAGCTTTCTTT

clone_size: once
j_call: TRBJ2-5
d_call: -
v_call: TRBV5-1
cdr3_aa: CASSLLTSQETQYF
cdr3_nt: TGCGCCAGCAGCTTGCTCACTTCCCAAGAGACCCAGTACTTC

clone_size: -
j_call: TRBJ2-2
d_call: -
v_call: TRBV19
cdr3_aa: CASTLGGGPNTGELFF
cdr3_nt: TGTGCCAGTACCCTGGGGGGGGGCCCGAACACCGGGGAGCTGTTTTTT

clone_size: -
j_call: TRBJ2-7
d_call: -
v_call: TRBV27
cdr3_aa: CASSLSPLGYEQYF
cdr3_nt: TGTGCCAGCAGTTTATCCCCCCTCGGCTACGAGCAGTACTTC

clone_size: -
j_call: TRBJ1-5
d_call: -
v_call: TRBV7-2
cdr3_aa: CASSLMNQPQHF
cdr3_nt: TGTGCCAGCAGTTTAATGAATCAGCCCCAGCATTTT

clone_size: -
j_call: TRBJ2-3
d_call: TRBD2
v_call: TRBV10-3
cdr3_aa: CAISEGAGADTQYF
cdr3_nt: TGTGCCATCAGTGAAGGAGCGGGAGCAGATACGCAGTATTTT

clone_size: -
j_call: TRBJ2-2
d_call: -
v_call: TRBV5-6
cdr3_aa: CASSSDRATGELFF
cdr3_nt: TGTGCCAGCAGCTCTGACCGGGCCACCGGGGAGCTGTTTTTT

clone_size: -
j_call: TRBJ2-1
d_call: TRBD2
v_call: TRBV27
cdr3_aa: CASSGLAPANEQFF
cdr3_nt: TGTGCCAGCAGTGGACTAGCCCCGGCCAATGAGCAGTTCTTC

clone_size: -
j_call: TRBJ1-1
d_call: -
v_call: TRBV11-3
cdr3_aa: CASSLVGRANAEAFF
cdr3_nt: TGTGCCAGCAGCTTAGTCGGTAGGGCGAACGCTGAAGCTTTCTTT

clone_size: few
j_call: TRBJ1-1
d_call: -
v_call: TRBV6-5
cdr3_aa: CASSYTGYTEAFF
cdr3_nt: TGTGCCAGCAGTTACACGGGGTACACTGAAGCTTTCTTT

clone_size: -
j_call: TRBJ2-7
d_call: TRBD1
v_call: TRBV4-2
cdr3_aa: CASSQPGTGGGYEQYF
cdr3_nt: TGTGCCAGCAGCCAACCAGGGACAGGGGGGGGTTACGAGCAGTACTTC

clone_size: -
j_call: TRBJ1-5
d_call: -
v_call: TRBV5-4
cdr3_aa: CASSRMGQGGSGNQPQHF
cdr3_nt: TGTGCCAGCAGCCGCATGGGGCAGGGAGGATCGGGCAATCAGCCCCAGCATTTT

clone_size: -
j_call: TRBJ1-1
d_call: -
v_call: TRBV10-3
cdr3_aa: CAISDRGGMNTEAFF
cdr3_nt: TGTGCCATCAGTGACAGGGGAGGTATGAACACTGAAGCTTTCTTT

clone_size: -
j_call: TRBJ1-3
d_call: -
v_call: TRBV7-2
cdr3_aa: CASSSPLGGSGNTIYF
cdr3_nt: TGTGCCAGCAGCTCCCCCCTGGGAGGCTCTGGAAACACCATATATTTT

clone_size: -
j_call: TRBJ1-1
d_call: TRBD1
v_call: TRBV5-1
cdr3_aa: CASSLHGQGGIEAFF
cdr3_nt: TGCGCCAGCAGCCTCCACGGACAGGGGGGAATTGAAGCTTTCTTT

clone_size: -
j_call: TRBJ2-7
d_call: -
v_call: TRBV7-8
cdr3_aa: CASSLGGRGRGFPYEQYF
cdr3_nt: TGTGCCAGCAGCTTAGGGGGGCGGGGGCGCGGTTTCCCCTACGAGCAGTACTTC

clone_size: -
j_call: TRBJ2-1
d_call: TRBD1
v_call: TRBV11-2
cdr3_aa: CASSRLGQGGSNEQFF
cdr3_nt: TGTGCCAGCAGCAGGCTGGGACAGGGGGGGTCCAATGAGCAGTTCTTC

clone_size: -
j_call: TRBJ2-7
d_call: -
v_call: TRBV2
cdr3_aa: CASSEVDGSSYEQYF
cdr3_nt: TGTGCCAGCAGTGAGGTGGATGGGAGCTCCTACGAGCAGTACTTC

clone_size: -
j_call: TRBJ1-1
d_call: -
v_call: TRBV7-2
cdr3_aa: CASSLPPHENTEAFF
cdr3_nt: TGTGCCAGCAGCTTACCCCCCCACGAGAACACTGAAGCTTTCTTT

clone_size: -
j_call: TRBJ1-4
d_call: TRBD1
v_call: TRBV2
cdr3_aa: CASSVQGAGEKLFF
cdr3_nt: TGTGCCAGCAGCGTACAGGGGGCGGGTGAAAAACTGTTTTTT

clone_size: -
j_call: TRBJ2-1
d_call: TRBD2
v_call: TRBV28
cdr3_aa: CASSLASGLNNEQFF
cdr3_nt: TGTGCCAGCAGTTTAGCTAGCGGGCTAAACAATGAGCAGTTCTTC

clone_size: -
j_call: TRBJ2-2
d_call: -
v_call: TRBV19
cdr3_aa: CASSNRGSTGELFF
cdr3_nt: TGTGCCAGTAGTAATAGGGGTAGCACCGGGGAGCTGTTTTTT

clone_size: -
j_call: TRBJ2-6
d_call: -
v_call: TRBV2
cdr3_aa: CASSDVAAGANVLTF
cdr3_nt: TGTGCCAGCAGTGACGTAGCGGCTGGGGCCAACGTCCTGACTTTC

clone_size: -
j_call: TRBJ2-6
d_call: -
v_call: TRBV10-3
cdr3_aa: CATQDGSGANVLTF
cdr3_nt: TGTGCCACCCAGGACGGGTCTGGGGCCAACGTCCTGACTTTC

clone_size: -
j_call: TRBJ2-5
d_call: TRBD2
v_call: TRBV6-5
cdr3_aa: CASSPIRTSWETQYF
cdr3_nt: TGTGCCAGCAGCCCCATAAGGACTAGCTGGGAGACCCAGTACTTC

clone_size: -
j_call: TRBJ2-7
d_call: -
v_call: TRBV6-1
cdr3_aa: CASSEGGRWPRYEQYF
cdr3_nt: TGTGCCAGCAGTGAAGGGGGGCGGTGGCCCCGCTACGAGCAGTACTTC

clone_size: -
j_call: TRBJ2-7
d_call: TRBD1
v_call: TRBV5-1
cdr3_aa: CASSLDRGQYEQYF
cdr3_nt: TGCGCCAGCAGCCTCGACAGGGGGCAGTACGAGCAGTACTTC

clone_size: -
j_call: TRBJ1-1
d_call: -
v_call: TRBV11-2
cdr3_aa: CASSLDRSMAAFF
cdr3_nt: TGTGCCAGCAGCTTAGATCGTTCAATGGCAGCTTTCTTT

clone_size: -
j_call: TRBJ2-1
d_call: TRBD1
v_call: TRBV2
cdr3_aa: CASSRDSYNEQFF
cdr3_nt: TGTGCCAGCAGTCGGGACAGTTACAATGAGCAGTTCTTC

clone_size: -
j_call: TRBJ1-1
d_call: -
v_call: TRBV12-5
cdr3_aa: CASGLSFRDTEAFF
cdr3_nt: TGTGCTAGTGGTTTGTCATTCCGGGACACTGAAGCTTTCTTT

clone_size: once
j_call: TRBJ2-7
d_call: -
v_call: TRBV6-5
cdr3_aa: CASSYSPNYEQYF
cdr3_nt: TGTGCCAGCAGTTACTCGCCAAACTACGAGCAGTACTTC

clone_size: once
j_call: TRBJ1-1
d_call: -
v_call: TRBV4-2
cdr3_aa: CASSQVDRNTEAFF
cdr3_nt: TGTGCCAGCAGCCAAGTCGATAGGAACACTGAAGCTTTCTTT

clone_size: -
j_call: TRBJ2-7
d_call: -
v_call: TRBV10-3
cdr3_aa: CAISEGHITYEQYF
cdr3_nt: TGTGCCATCAGTGAGGGACACATAACCTACGAGCAGTACTTC

clone_size: -
j_call: TRBJ1-5
d_call: TRBD1
v_call: TRBV6-1
cdr3_aa: CASSEGYRGLGQPQHF
cdr3_nt: TGTGCCAGCAGTGAAGGGTACAGGGGGCTCGGGCAGCCCCAGCATTTT

clone_size: -
j_call: TRBJ1-3
d_call: TRBD1
v_call: TRBV7-6
cdr3_aa: CASSLGQGVRGNTIYF
cdr3_nt: TGTGCCAGCAGCCTGGGGCAGGGGGTTCGGGGAAACACCATATATTTT

clone_size: -
j_call: TRBJ2-1
d_call: -
v_call: TRBV21-1
cdr3_aa: CASSSRRRGQGGLDEQFF
cdr3_nt: TGTGCCAGCAGCTCCCGCAGGAGGGGACAGGGAGGATTAGATGAGCAGTTCTTC

clone_size: -
j_call: TRBJ2-5
d_call: -
v_call: TRBV5-1
cdr3_aa: CASSLTGGQETQYF
cdr3_nt: TGCGCCAGCAGCTTGACTGGGGGACAAGAGACCCAGTACTTC

clone_size: -
j_call: TRBJ2-7
d_call: -
v_call: TRBV18
cdr3_aa: CASSQTPPPTGRKQYF
cdr3_nt: TGTGCCAGCTCACAGACCCCCCCACCGACAGGTAGGAAGCAGTACTTC

clone_size: -
j_call: TRBJ2-2
d_call: -
v_call: TRBV14
cdr3_aa: CASSQDWERAGTGELFF
cdr3_nt: TGTGCCAGCAGCCAAGATTGGGAGCGGGCTGGAACCGGGGAGCTGTTTTTT

clone_size: -
j_call: TRBJ1-1
d_call: TRBD1
v_call: TRBV5-8
cdr3_aa: CASSMTGSNTEAFF
cdr3_nt: TGTGCCAGCAGCATGACAGGGAGTAACACTGAAGCTTTCTTT

clone_size: -
j_call: TRBJ2-1
d_call: -
v_call: TRBV7-9
cdr3_aa: CASSLGWAAEQFF
cdr3_nt: TGTGCCAGCAGCTTAGGGTGGGCGGCTGAGCAGTTCTTC

clone_size: -
j_call: TRBJ1-3
d_call: -
v_call: TRBV2
cdr3_aa: CASRTYQGSGNTIYF
cdr3_nt: TGTGCCAGCAGGACCTATCAGGGCTCTGGAAACACCATATATTTT

clone_size: -
j_call: TRBJ1-1
d_call: -
v_call: TRBV19
cdr3_aa: CASDAGVNTEAFF
cdr3_nt: TGTGCCAGCGACGCTGGTGTGAACACTGAAGCTTTCTTT

clone_size: once
j_call: TRBJ1-2
d_call: -
v_call: TRBV10-3
cdr3_aa: CVISGGYGYTF
cdr3_nt: TGTGTCATCAGTGGAGGCTATGGCTACACCTTC

clone_size: -
j_call: TRBJ1-4
d_call: -
v_call: TRBV5-6
cdr3_aa: CASSPDSSEKLFF
cdr3_nt: TGTGCCAGCAGCCCGGACAGTTCTGAAAAACTGTTTTTT

clone_size: -
j_call: TRBJ2-7
d_call: -
v_call: TRBV18
cdr3_aa: CASSPPTGSYEQYF
cdr3_nt: TGTGCCAGCTCACCACCTACGGGTTCCTACGAGCAGTACTTC

clone_size: -
j_call: TRBJ1-4
d_call: -
v_call: TRBV25-1
cdr3_aa: CASSAYRAGNNEKLFF
cdr3_nt: TGTGCCAGCAGTGCCTACAGGGCCGGGAACAATGAAAAACTGTTTTTT

clone_size: -
j_call: TRBJ2-7
d_call: TRBD1
v_call: TRBV5-1
cdr3_aa: CASSPRPGTGSAGYEQYF
cdr3_nt: TGCGCCAGCAGCCCACGTCCCGGGACAGGGTCGGCGGGCTACGAGCAGTACTTC

clone_size: -
j_call: TRBJ1-1
d_call: TRBD1
v_call: TRBV10-3
cdr3_aa: CATIGQGYTEAFF
cdr3_nt: TGTGCCACCATCGGACAGGGCTACACTGAAGCTTTCTTT

clone_size: -
j_call: TRBJ2-5
d_call: -
v_call: TRBV21-1
cdr3_aa: CASSLKGWQETQYF
cdr3_nt: TGTGCCAGCAGTCTGAAGGGTTGGCAAGAGACCCAGTACTTC

clone_size: few
j_call: TRBJ1-1
d_call: -
v_call: TRBV10-1
cdr3_aa: CASSESGIAEAFF
cdr3_nt: TGCGCCAGCAGTGAGTCGGGAATCGCTGAAGCTTTCTTT

clone_size: few
j_call: TRBJ1-5
d_call: -
v_call: TRBV4-1
cdr3_aa: CASSHRGMKQPQHF
cdr3_nt: TGCGCCAGCAGCCACAGGGGAATGAAACAGCCCCAGCATTTT

clone_size: -
j_call: TRBJ2-3
d_call: -
v_call: TRBV6-1
cdr3_aa: CASSEWSERPDTQYF
cdr3_nt: TGTGCCAGCAGTGAATGGAGCGAACGGCCAGATACGCAGTATTTT